A selection of T cell receptor beta chains follows, all from one sample in a study of human T cells and chemical hapten exposure. TCRdb used MiXCR to reprocess the RACE reads, holding one entry per CDR3 protein. The table has about 120,000 distinct CDR3 sequences, about 13% seen once; the top ten hold around 0.84%. Specimen: whole blood, collected in connection with sensitization to the hapten diphenylcyclopropenone (DPC). The receptors here all came from a young man with alopecia areata. Some clones in this sample may be carry-over from other donors' samples. Both conserved end residues are part of each CDR3. The order of the fields is V gene, clone size, J gene, D gene, CDR3 DNA, CDR3 protein. D genes are given only for firm matches. Size tells how often a clone was seen (once, few, many) or the class of an expanded clone, and some rows leave it out.

>TRBV7-9|.|TRBJ2-5|.
TGTGCCAGCAGTCGCGCCCAGCGGCTCCCCCTGTACCAAGAGACCCAGTACTTC
CASSRAQRLPLYQETQYF
>TRBV14|few|TRBJ2-5|.
TGTGCCAGCAGCCAAGGACGGTCCCCCGGGCCCTTC
CASSQGRSPGPF
>TRBV5-1|few|TRBJ2-1|TRBD2
TGCGCCAGCAGCCCCGGACCGATAACCGGGACTAGCGGTCCCTCCTACAATGAGCAGTTCTTC
CASSPGPITGTSGPSYNEQFF
>TRBV5-4|.|TRBJ1-1|TRBD1
TGTGCCAGCGGCTTGCCGGGACAGAAGAACACTGAAGCTTTCTTT
CASGLPGQKNTEAFF
>TRBV12-3/TRBV12-4|few|TRBJ2-3|.
TGTGCCAGCAGTTTTCTTGGACCTGATACGCAGTATTTT
CASSFLGPDTQYF
>TRBV7-6|.|TRBJ1-1|TRBD1
TGTGCCAGCAGCTCTCACAGGGGTCGGGCTGAAGATTTCTTT
CASSSHRGRAEDFF
>TRBV18|.|TRBJ1-2|TRBD1
TGTGCCAGCTCACCACTGGGACAGATGTATGGCTACACCTTC
CASSPLGQMYGYTF
>TRBV6-2/TRBV6-3|.|TRBJ2-1|TRBD2
TGTGCCAGCAGTTCTTTGCGGGGGGTCTCCTACAATGAGCAGTTCTTC
CASSSLRGVSYNEQFF
>TRBV11-2|.|TRBJ2-5|.
TGTGCCAGCAGCTTGAACAGGGCCTACCAAGAGACCCAGTACTTC
CASSLNRAYQETQYF
>TRBV29-1|.|TRBJ1-1|.
TGCAGCGCCCTGCGGGGAGCGACTGAAGCTTTCTTT
CSALRGATEAFF
>TRBV5-1|.|TRBJ1-2|.
TGCGCCAGCAGCTTGGCAGGGCGCGCCAACTATGGCTACACCTTC
CASSLAGRANYGYTF
>TRBV7-3|.|TRBJ1-2|.
TGTGCCAGCAGCCCCATGAACGGGGGCTATGGCTACACCTTC
CASSPMNGGYGYTF
>TRBV28|.|TRBJ2-7|.
TGTGCCAGCAGTTTCACAGGGTTGCAGTACTTC
CASSFTGLQYF
>TRBV19|many|TRBJ2-2|.
TGTGCTACTACGAGGTTGACCGGGGAGCTGTTTTTT
CATTRLTGELFF
>TRBV7-6|.|TRBJ2-1|TRBD2
TGTGCCAGCAGCTTAGATGCGGGGGGGCATAGTGAGCAGTTCTTC
CASSLDAGGHSEQFF
>TRBV29-1|.|TRBJ1-1|.
TGCAGCGTTGAAAGGGTTATGGACACTGAAGCTTTCTTT
CSVERVMDTEAFF
>TRBV11-2|few|TRBJ2-7|.
TGTGCCAGCAGCTTAGCCGACAGGTCAGGGGACGAGCAGTACTTC
CASSLADRSGDEQYF
>TRBV12-3/TRBV12-4|few|TRBJ1-6|.
TGTGCCAGCAGTTTAGACAGGGTGTTCGGGTCACCCCTCCACTTT
CASSLDRVFGSPLHF
>TRBV7-7|.|TRBJ2-3|.
TGTGCCAGCAGCTCGACCGGGACCTCCTTCGTCGCAGATACGCAGTATTTT
CASSSTGTSFVADTQYF
>TRBV7-3|many|TRBJ2-7|.
TGTGCCAGCAGTCTCGGGGGAGGCGAGCAGTACTTC
CASSLGGGEQYF
>TRBV29-1|many|TRBJ2-7|TRBD1
TGCAGCGTACCCAAAAGGACAGGGGGCTCCGAGCAGTACTTC
CSVPKRTGGSEQYF
>TRBV3-1|.|TRBJ2-5|TRBD1
TGTGCCAGCAGCCCGACAGGGGAACAAGAGACCCAGTACTTC
CASSPTGEQETQYF
>TRBV20-1|few|TRBJ2-1|.
TGCAGTGCTAGAGATCTAATGACGGTCGGCAATGAGCAGTTCTTC
CSARDLMTVGNEQFF
>TRBV6-6|few|TRBJ2-1|.
TGTGCCAGCAGTTCCTACAGCAATGAGCAGTTCTTC
CASSSYSNEQFF
>TRBV7-9|many|TRBJ1-1|TRBD1
TGTGCCAGCAGCTTTACAGGGGCGGAAGCTTTCTTT
CASSFTGAEAFF
>TRBV9|.|TRBJ2-7|.
TGTGCCAGCAGCGTCTTAGCAGGGACCTCCTACGAGCAGTACTTC
CASSVLAGTSYEQYF
>TRBV6-1|.|TRBJ1-3|.
TGTGCCAGCAGTGAAAGGCTGACTCGAAACACCATATATTTT
CASSERLTRNTIYF
>TRBV7-2|.|TRBJ1-5|.
TGTGCCAGCAGCTTAGGCCCTAGCAATCAGCCCCAGCATTTT
CASSLGPSNQPQHF
>TRBV6-6|few|TRBJ1-2|.
TGTGCCAGCAGGATGAACTATGGCTACACCTTC
CASRMNYGYTF
>TRBV7-8|many|TRBJ1-1|.
TGTGCCAGCATGAGGGCAGGGGCTGAAGCTTTCTTT
CASMRAGAEAFF
>TRBV20-1|few|TRBJ1-4|.
TGCAGTGCTAGTCCGGCAGGCAAGTGGGGAAATGAAAAACTGTTTTTT
CSASPAGKWGNEKLFF
>TRBV6-5|.|TRBJ1-4|.
TGTGCCAGCAGAAACTCGCCAGGGACTGCAACTAATGAAAAACTGTTTTTT
CASRNSPGTATNEKLFF
>TRBV10-3|few|TRBJ2-7|TRBD1
TGTGCCATCAGTTGGGACAGGTACGAGCAGTACTTC
CAISWDRYEQYF
>TRBV27|.|TRBJ2-1|.
TGTGCCAGCAGTAACCTTTTTGTCTTACTTAACAATGAGCAGTTCTTC
CASSNLFVLLNNEQFF
>TRBV7-3|few|TRBJ2-3|.
TGTGCCAGCAGCTTAAGGGGGCCCCCAGATACGCAGTATTTT
CASSLRGPPDTQYF
>TRBV20-1|few|TRBJ2-7|.
TGCAGTGCTAGGACCCCTCTTGCTCGCGAGCAGTACTTC
CSARTPLAREQYF
>TRBV11-2|.|TRBJ2-5|.
TGTGCCAGCAGCTGGGTAACGAGGGTCCAAGAGACCCAGTACTTC
CASSWVTRVQETQYF
>TRBV9|.|TRBJ1-1|.
TGTGCCAGCAGCGGGACAAAAGTGAACACTGAAGCTTTCTTT
CASSGTKVNTEAFF
>TRBV6-2/TRBV6-3|.|TRBJ2-1|.
TGTGCCAGCAGCCGGGACTCAAAAGCCTCCTACAATGAGCAGTTCTTC
CASSRDSKASYNEQFF
>TRBV21-1|.|TRBJ2-1|.
TGTGCCAGCAGCAAAGACCCCTCATGGCAGGGCACCTTTAGCTCCTACAATGAGCAGTTCTTC
CASSKDPSWQGTFSSYNEQFF
>TRBV6-2/TRBV6-3|few|TRBJ2-3|.
TGTGCCAGCAGATTGTCATGGACGGAATTTGGGCGGGATACGCAGTATTTT
CASRLSWTEFGRDTQYF
>TRBV28|few|TRBJ2-2|TRBD1
TGTGCCAGCACCTTAGGGGGACAGGTGAACACCGGGGAGCTGTTTTTT
CASTLGGQVNTGELFF
>TRBV20-1|few|TRBJ1-1|.
TGCAGTGCTAGAGATGACACTGAAGCTTTCTTT
CSARDDTEAFF
>TRBV28|many|TRBJ1-5|.
TGTGCCAGCAGTTTGATGCCAAGGCCCCTTAATCAGCCCCAGCATTTT
CASSLMPRPLNQPQHF
>TRBV29-1|few|TRBJ1-1|.
TGCAGCGTTCCTTGGATGGGGCCCGGCACTGAAGCTTTCTTT
CSVPWMGPGTEAFF
>TRBV21-1|.|TRBJ1-1|.
TGTGCCAGCAGCAAAGGCCGGACTATTAAGCACGATTACCTAAACACTGAAGCTTTCTTT
CASSKGRTIKHDYLNTEAFF
>TRBV2|.|TRBJ2-5|.
TGTGCCAGCAGTGGAACGAGGGGTGGTCGGACGGAGACCCAGTACTTC
CASSGTRGGRTETQYF